The 2 T cell receptor beta chains presented below share a single source sample, sequenced in a study of T cell responses to AZD1222 COVID-19 vaccine. The table came from immunoSEQ multiplex PCR; TCRdb's copy has only in-frame clones and leaves some out. This sample has roughly 100,000 clones, with about 92% found just once. The source was peripheral blood, collected on day 0 of AZD1222 vaccination. These receptors were obtained from an adult in good health.

V is TRBV3-1 (or the pseudogene TRBV3-2) and J is TRBJ1-1; 7 bases match TRBD1. The length of the CDR3 is 13 residues. Trimming took 3 bases from V and 3 from J; bases not matched to a gene: 1. Germline V lookup: CDR1 LGHDT, CDR2 YNNKEL (reference sequence). The CDR3 nucleotides read TGTGCCAGCAGCCAGACAGGGTACACTGAAGCTTTCTTT. This sequence encodes CASSQTGYTEAFF.

J is TRBJ2-7 and V is TRBV28; TRBD1 agrees at 12 bases. This CDR3 is 16 amino acids long. From germline, CDR1 is MDHEN and CDR2 SYDVKM. After removal of 7 bases from V and 0 bases from J, the junction contained 7 bases not matched to a gene. CDR3 in amino acids: CASTIGGQGASYEQYF. As DNA, the CDR3 is TGTGCCAGCACCATAGGGGGACAGGGGGCCTCCTACGAGCAGTACTTC.